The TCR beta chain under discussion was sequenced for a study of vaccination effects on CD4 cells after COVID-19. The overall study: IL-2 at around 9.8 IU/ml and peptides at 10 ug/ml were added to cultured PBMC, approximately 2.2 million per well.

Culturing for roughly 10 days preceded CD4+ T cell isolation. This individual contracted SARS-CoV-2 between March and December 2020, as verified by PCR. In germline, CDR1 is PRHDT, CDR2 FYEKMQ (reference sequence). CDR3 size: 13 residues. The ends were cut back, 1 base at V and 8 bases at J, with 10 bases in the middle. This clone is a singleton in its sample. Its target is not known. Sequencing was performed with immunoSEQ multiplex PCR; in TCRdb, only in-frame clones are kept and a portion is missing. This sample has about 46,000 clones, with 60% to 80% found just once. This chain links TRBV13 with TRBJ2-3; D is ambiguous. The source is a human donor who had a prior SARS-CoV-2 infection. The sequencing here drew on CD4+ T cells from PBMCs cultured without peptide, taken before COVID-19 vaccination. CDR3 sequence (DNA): TGTGCCAGCAGCTTAGTACTGCTTGGTACGCAGTATTTT. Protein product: CASSLVLLGTQYF.